Sequencing of this T cell receptor (beta chain) was carried out in a study of T cells after yellow fever vaccination. Unmatched junction bases numbered 5, after V lost 3 bases and J lost 4 bases. Germline CDR1 reads SGHDT; CDR2 reads YYEEEE. This CDR3 spans 15 amino acids. The table lists this clonotype with a few counts. One entry per CDR3 protein results from TCRdb running MiXCR on the 5' RACE reads. This sample has a few hundred thousand distinct CDR3 sequences, with about 6% found just once. The receptor was derived from a man aged 25 to 40 who received the YFV17D yellow fever vaccine. The input for sequencing was PBMCs, taken 5 days after the yellow fever booster vaccination. This chain links TRBV5-6 with TRBJ2-3, with 10 bases that match TRBD2. The CDR3 here is CASSSSGRGSDTQYF. Here the CDR3 DNA reads TGTGCCAGCAGCTCTAGCGGGAGAGGGTCAGATACGCAGTATTTT.